This T cell receptor (beta chain) emerged from a study of T-cell memory formation after mild COVID-19. Study-wide background: Most TCR clusters belonged to a single donor.

cDNA libraries for TCR alpha and TCR beta, carrying sample barcodes and UMIs, came from 5'RACE with constant-segment primers. In TCRdb, the 5' RACE reads were re-called with MiXCR into one record per CDR3 protein. The sample records about 350,000 distinct CDR3 sequences, 12% to 15% being singletons. V was clipped by 4 bases and J by 0 bases; unmatched bases: 17. Germline V CDR1 and CDR2: DFQATT, SNEGSKA (reference sequence). CDR3 length equals 21 residues. Study-wide results and limits: A second wave expanding day 15 to 37 was CD4+-biased; contracting clones were balanced. Researchers report contracting CD4+ clones mostly in CM and EM, with CD8+ clones in EMRA.

For this clonotype: Its antigen is unidentified.

The specimen was PBMCs or a T cell subset sorted from them (not recorded which). J is TRBJ2-1 and V is TRBV20-1; 14 nucleotides align to TRBD2. The TCR sequence derives from a young man who had mild COVID-19 (a few samples of this study predate the infection). Cell type and time point are not known. The CDR3, as DNA: TGCAGTGCTACAAACCAACAGGGACTAGCGGGGGTCCTTCGCTCCTACAATGAGCAGTTCTTC. Encoded protein: CSATNQQGLAGVLRSYNEQFF.